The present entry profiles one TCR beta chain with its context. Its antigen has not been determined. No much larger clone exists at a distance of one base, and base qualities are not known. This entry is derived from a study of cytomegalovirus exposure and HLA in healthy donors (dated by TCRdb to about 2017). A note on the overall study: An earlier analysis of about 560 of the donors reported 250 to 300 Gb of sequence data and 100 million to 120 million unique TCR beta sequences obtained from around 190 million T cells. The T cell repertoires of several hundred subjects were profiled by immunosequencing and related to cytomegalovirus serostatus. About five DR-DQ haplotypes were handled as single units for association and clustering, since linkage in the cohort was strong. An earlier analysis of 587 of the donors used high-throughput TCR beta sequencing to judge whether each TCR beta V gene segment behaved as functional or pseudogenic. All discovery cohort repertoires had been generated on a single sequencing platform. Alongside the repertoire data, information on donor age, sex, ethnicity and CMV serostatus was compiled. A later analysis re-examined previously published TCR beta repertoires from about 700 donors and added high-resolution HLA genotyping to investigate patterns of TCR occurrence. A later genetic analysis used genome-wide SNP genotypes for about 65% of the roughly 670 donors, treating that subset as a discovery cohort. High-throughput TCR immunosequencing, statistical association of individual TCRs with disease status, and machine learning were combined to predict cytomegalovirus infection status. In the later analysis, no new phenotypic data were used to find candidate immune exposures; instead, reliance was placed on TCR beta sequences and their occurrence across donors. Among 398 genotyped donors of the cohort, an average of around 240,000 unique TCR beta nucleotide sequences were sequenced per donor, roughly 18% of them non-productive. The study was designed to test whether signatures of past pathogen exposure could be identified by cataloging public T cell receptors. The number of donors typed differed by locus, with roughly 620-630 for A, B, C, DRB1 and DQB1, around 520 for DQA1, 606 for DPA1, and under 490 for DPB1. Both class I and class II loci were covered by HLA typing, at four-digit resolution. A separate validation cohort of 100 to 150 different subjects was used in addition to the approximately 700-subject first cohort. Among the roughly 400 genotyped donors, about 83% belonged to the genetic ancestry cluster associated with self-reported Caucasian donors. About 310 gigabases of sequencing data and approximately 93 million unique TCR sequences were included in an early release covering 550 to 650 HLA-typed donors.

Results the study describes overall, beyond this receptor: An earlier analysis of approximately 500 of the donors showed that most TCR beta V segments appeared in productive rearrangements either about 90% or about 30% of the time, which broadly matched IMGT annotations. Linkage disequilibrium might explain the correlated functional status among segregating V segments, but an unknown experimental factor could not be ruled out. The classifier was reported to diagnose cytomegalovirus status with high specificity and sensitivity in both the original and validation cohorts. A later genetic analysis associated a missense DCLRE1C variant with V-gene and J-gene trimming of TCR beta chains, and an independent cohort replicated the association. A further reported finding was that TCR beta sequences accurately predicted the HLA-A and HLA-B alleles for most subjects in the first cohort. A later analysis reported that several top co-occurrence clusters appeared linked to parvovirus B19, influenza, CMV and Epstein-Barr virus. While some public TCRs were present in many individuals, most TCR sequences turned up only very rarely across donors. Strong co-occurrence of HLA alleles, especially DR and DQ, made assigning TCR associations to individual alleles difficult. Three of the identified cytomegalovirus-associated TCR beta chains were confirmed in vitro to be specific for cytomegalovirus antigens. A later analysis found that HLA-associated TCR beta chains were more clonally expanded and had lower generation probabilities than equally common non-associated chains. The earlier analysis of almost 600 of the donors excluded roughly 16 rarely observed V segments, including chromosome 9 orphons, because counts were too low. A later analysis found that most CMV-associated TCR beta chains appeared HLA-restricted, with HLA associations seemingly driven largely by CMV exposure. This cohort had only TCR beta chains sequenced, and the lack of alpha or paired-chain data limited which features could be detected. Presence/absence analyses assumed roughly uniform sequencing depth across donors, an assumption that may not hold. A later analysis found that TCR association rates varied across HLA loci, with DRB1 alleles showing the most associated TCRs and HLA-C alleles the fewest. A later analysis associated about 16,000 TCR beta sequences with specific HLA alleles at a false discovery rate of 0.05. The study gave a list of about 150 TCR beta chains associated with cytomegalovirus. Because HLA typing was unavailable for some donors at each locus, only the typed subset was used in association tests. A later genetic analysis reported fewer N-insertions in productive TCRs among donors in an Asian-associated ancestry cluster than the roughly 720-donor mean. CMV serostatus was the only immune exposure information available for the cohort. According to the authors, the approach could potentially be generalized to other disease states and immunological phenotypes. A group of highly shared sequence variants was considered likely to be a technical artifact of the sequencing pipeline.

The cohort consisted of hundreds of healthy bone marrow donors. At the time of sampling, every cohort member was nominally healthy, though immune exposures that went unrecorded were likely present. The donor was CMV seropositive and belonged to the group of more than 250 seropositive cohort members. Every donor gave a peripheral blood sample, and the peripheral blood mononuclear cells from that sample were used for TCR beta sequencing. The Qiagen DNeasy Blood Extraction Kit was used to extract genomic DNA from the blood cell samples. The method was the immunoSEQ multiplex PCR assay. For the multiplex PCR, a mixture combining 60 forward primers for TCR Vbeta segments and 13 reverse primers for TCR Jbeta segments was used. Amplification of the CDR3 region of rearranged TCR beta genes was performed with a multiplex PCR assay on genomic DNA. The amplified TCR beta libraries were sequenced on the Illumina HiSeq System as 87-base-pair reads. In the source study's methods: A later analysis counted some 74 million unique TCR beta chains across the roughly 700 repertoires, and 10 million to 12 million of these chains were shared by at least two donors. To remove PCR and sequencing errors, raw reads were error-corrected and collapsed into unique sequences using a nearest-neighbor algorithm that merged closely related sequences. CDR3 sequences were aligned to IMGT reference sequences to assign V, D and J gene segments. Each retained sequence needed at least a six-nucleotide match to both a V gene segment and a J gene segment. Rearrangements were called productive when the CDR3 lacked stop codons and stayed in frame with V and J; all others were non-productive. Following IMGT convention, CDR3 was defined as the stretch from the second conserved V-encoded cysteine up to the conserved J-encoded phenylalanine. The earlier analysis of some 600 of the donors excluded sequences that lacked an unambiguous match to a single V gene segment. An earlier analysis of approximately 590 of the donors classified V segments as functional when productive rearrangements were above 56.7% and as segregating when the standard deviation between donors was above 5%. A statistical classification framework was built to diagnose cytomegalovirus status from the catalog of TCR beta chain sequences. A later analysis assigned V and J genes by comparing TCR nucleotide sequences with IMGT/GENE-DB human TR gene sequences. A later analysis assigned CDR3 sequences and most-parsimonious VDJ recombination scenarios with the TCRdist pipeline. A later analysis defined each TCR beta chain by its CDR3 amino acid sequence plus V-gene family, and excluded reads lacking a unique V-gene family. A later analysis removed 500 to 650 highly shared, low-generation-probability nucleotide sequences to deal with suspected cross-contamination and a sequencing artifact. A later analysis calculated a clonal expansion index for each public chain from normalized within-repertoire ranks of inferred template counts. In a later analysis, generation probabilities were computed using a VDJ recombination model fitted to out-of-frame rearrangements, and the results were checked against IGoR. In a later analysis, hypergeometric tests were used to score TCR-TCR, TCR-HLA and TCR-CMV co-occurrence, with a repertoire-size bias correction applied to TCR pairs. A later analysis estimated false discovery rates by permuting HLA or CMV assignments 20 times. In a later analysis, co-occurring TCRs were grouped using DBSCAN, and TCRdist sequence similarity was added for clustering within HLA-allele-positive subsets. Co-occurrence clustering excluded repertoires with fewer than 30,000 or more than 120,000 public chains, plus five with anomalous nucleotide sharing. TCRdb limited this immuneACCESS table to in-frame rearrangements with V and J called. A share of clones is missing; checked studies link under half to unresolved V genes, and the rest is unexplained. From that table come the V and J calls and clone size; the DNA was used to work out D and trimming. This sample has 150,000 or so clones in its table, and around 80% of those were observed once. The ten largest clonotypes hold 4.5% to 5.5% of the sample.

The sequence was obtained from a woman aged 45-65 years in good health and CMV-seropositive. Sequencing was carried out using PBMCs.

The CDR3 region reads CASRGQLNQPQHF. DNA sequence: TGTGCCAGCCGGGGACAGCTCAATCAGCCCCAGCATTTT. The sequence joins TRBV6-6 to TRBJ1-5, with 7 junctional bases fitting TRBD1. The CDR3 numbers 13 residues from cysteine through phenylalanine. The read is trimmed to its CDR3 DNA, 39 bases read in frame from base 1. V trim: 8 bases; J trim: 3 bases; unmatched bases: 4. Reading the germline V gene (reference sequence) gives CDR1 MNHNY and CDR2 SVGAGI.